This T cell receptor beta chain appears in the sequencing data of a study of cytomegalovirus exposure and HLA in healthy donors. Findings and caveats of the study: Analysis was carried out at a later point, and it linked a missense DCLRE1C variant to TCR beta V- and J-gene trimming.

The PCR used 60 Vbeta and 13 Jbeta primers. Profiled with immunoSEQ multiplex PCR; TCRdb holds only in-frame clones, not every one. Of 150,000 to 200,000 clones in the sample, about 80% are singletons; the top ten hold under 2%. V dropped 4 bases and J dropped 4 bases, with 20 bases sitting between them. This CDR3 has 16 amino acids. CDR1 and CDR2 (germline): MGHRA, YSYEKL. Comment on this clone: What it binds is not known.

Sequencing was done on a sample of PBMCs. The chain combines TRBV4-1 with TRBJ2-7; weak D call: TRBD2 (7 bases). The clonotype was recovered from a woman between 25 and 40 years old in good health and CMV-seronegative. The CDR3 sequence is CASSPHRRGGPYEQYF. CDR3 DNA: TGCGCCAGCAGCCCCCATCGGAGGGGGGGCCCTTACGAGCAGTACTTC.